This T cell receptor (beta chain) derives from a study of blood T cell repertoires in COVID-19 (TCRdb year 2020). Background on the whole study: Samples from collaborators originated in the United States, Italy and Spain and spanned both the acute and convalescent phases of COVID-19. The sample metadata nearly always contained a de-identified subject ID, COVID-19 status, age in years and sex. Where HLA class I and class II types were available, the types were taken from metadata supplied by the sample provider, not from assay-based typing. The dataset comprised deeply sampled blood TCRbeta repertoires from subjects exposed to, actively infected with, or recovered from COVID-19. The material from the prospective study consisted of cDNA or gDNA derived from T cells, B-cell-depleted T cells, or PBMCs. The samples were drawn from two sources: the first 160 participants of the ongoing ImmuneRACE study, and 1,254 subjects contributed by 6 global collaborators. The repertoires were released in a freely available public database meant as a resource for research on the immune response to SARS-CoV-2.

Reading the germline V gene (reference sequence) gives CDR1 SEHNR and CDR2 FQNEAQ. From the cysteine through the phenylalanine, the CDR3 covers 11 amino acids. Only the CDR3 portion is preserved as DNA: 33 bases, with reading frame beginning at the first base. V lost 4 bases and J lost 4 bases; the stretch between them is 4 bases long. Overall study results and their limits: Clinical and demographic metadata were provided uncurated, with the amount varying by source and participant.

This clone was observed a few times. Its antigen is still unknown. It has no much larger one-base neighbor in the sample; base qualities were not kept. TCRbeta CDR3 regions were amplified from genomic DNA by means of the immunoSEQ Assay, a bias-controlled multiplex PCR. Regarding the original processing steps: Nucleated cell counts per sample were estimated from amplification of reference gene primers within the assay. To quantify the absolute abundance of each unique TCRbeta CDR3 rearrangement, sequence reads were collapsed and filtered. For each sample, productive Simpson clonality was calculated by taking the square root of Simpson's diversity index across productive rearrangements. The clones in this table, taken by TCRdb from immuneACCESS, are in-frame only. Not every clone is retained; where verified, under half of the shortfall comes from an unresolved V gene, and the cause of the rest is unknown. Clonal size and the V and J genes are those of that table, whereas D and trimming came from the DNA. The sample includes more than 85,000 clones, with roughly 85% observed a single time. The ten largest clones represent 15% to 20% of the sample.

The collaborating institutions used their own protocols to collect whole blood in K2EDTA tubes. For TCRbeta analysis, collaborators shipped samples as frozen whole blood, isolated PBMCs, or DNA extracted from either of those sample types. Recombination linked TRBV7-9 to TRBJ1-2; no D gene can be assigned with confidence. The origin of this receptor is a woman aged 55-69 years with acute or convalescent COVID-19. The sequenced sample was peripheral blood. CDR3 region: CASSSSYGYTF. Here is the DNA: TGTGCCAGCAGCTCCTCCTATGGCTACACCTTC.